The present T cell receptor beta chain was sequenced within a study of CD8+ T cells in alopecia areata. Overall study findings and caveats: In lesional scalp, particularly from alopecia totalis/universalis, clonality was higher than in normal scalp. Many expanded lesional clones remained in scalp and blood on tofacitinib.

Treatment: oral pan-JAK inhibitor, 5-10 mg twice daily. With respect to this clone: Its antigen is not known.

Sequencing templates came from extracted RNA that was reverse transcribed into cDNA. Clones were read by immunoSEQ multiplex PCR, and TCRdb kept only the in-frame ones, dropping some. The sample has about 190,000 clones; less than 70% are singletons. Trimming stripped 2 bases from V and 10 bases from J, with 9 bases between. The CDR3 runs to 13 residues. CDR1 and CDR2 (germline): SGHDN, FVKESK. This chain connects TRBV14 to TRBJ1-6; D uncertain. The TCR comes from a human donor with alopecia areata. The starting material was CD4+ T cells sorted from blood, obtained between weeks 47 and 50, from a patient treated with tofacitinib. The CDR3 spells CASSQSPHSPLHF. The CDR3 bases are TGTGCCAGCAGCCAATCCCCACACTCACCCCTCCACTTT.